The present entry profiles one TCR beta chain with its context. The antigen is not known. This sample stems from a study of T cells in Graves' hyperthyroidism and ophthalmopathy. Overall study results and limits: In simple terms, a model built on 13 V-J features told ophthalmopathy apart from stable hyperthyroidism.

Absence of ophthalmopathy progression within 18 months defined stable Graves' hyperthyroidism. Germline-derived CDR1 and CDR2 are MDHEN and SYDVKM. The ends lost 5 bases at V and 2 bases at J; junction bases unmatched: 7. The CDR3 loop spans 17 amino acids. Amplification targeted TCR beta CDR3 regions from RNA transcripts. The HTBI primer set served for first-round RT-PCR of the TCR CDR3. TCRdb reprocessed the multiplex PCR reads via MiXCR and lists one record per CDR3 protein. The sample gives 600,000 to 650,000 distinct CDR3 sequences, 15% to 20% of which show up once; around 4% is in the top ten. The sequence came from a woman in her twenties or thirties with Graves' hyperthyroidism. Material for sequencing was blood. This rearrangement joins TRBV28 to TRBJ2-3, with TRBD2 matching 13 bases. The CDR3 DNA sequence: TGTGCCAGCAGTGACCGACTAGCGGGAGGCCACACAGATACGCAGTATTTT. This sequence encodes CASSDRLAGGHTDTQYF.